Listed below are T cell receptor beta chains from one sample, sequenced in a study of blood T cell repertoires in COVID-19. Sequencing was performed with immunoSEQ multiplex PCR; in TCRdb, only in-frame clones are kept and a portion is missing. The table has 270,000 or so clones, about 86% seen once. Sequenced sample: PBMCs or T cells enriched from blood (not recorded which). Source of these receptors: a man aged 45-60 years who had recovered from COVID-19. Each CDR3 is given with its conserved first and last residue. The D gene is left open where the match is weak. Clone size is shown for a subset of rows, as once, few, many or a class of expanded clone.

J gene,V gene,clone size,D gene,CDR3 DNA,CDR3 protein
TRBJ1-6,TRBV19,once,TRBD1,TGTGCCAGTAGTATTCGGACAGGGACAGGGTCACCCCTCCACTTT,CASSIRTGTGSPLHF
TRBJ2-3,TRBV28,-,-,TGTGCCAGCAGGCACGAACGACTAAATACGCAGTATTTT,CASRHERLNTQYF
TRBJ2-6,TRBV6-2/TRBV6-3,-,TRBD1,TGTGCCAGCAGTCTGGACAGGGGCTGGGCCAACGTCCTGACTTTC,CASSLDRGWANVLTF
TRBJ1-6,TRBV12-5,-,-,TGTGCTAGTGGTGCCCTTACAGGCCTAAGCTCCTATAATTCACCCCTCCACTTT,CASGALTGLSSYNSPLHF
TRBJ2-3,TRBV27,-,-,TGTGCCAGCAGTCACGCGGGGACAGATACGCAGTATTTT,CASSHAGTDTQYF
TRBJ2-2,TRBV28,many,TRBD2,TGTGCCAGCAGTCTACGTGTACTAGCGGCAAGCACCGGGGAGCTGTTTTTT,CASSLRVLAASTGELFF
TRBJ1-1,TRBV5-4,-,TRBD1,TGTGCCAGCAGCGGCCGGGACAGGGGGCCCGGGGGGACTGAAGCTTTCTTT,CASSGRDRGPGGTEAFF
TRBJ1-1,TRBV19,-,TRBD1,TGTGCCAGTATTACGTACAGGGGAGGCACTGAAGCTTTCTTT,CASITYRGGTEAFF
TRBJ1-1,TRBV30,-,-,TGTGCCTGGAGTGTAGGCAGGGCACGCACTGAAGCTTTCTTT,CAWSVGRARTEAFF
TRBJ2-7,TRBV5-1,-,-,TGCGCCAGCAGCCCGGCCTCTAGCTCCTACGAGCAGTACTTC,CASSPASSSYEQYF
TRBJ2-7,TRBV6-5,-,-,TGTGCCAGCCGGCGGCAATGGTCTGACTACGAGCAGTACTTC,CASRRQWSDYEQYF
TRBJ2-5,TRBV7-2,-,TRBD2,TGTGCCAGCAGCTTAGAGGAGGGGTGGCGGGAGGAGACCCAGTACTTC,CASSLEEGWREETQYF
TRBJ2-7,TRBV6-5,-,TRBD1,TGTGCCAGTACGACTGGACAGGGGAGGGCCGAGCAGTACTTC,CASTTGQGRAEQYF
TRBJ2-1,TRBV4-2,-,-,TGTGCCAGCAGCCAAGTAGGGGGGGGAAAGATTAGCTCCTACAATGAGCAGTTCTTC,CASSQVGGGKISSYNEQFF
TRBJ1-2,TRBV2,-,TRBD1,TGTGCCAGCAGTGCGACAGGGGGCGAGGGCTATGGCTACACCTTC,CASSATGGEGYGYTF
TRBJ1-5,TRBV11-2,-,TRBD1,TGTGCCAGCAGCCCCGGGACAGCATATCAGCCCCAGCATTTT,CASSPGTAYQPQHF
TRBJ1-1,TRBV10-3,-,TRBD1,TGTGCCACGGGGACAGGGGACCGTGAAGCTTTCTTT,CATGTGDREAFF
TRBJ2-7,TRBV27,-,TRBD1,TGTGCCAGCAGGCTACGACAGGGATCCTACGAGCAGTACTTC,CASRLRQGSYEQYF
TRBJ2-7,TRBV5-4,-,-,TGTGCCAGCAGCTTGGACTACTACGAGCAGTACTTC,CASSLDYYEQYF
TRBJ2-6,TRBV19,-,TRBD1,TGTGCCAGTAGTCCCCAGGGGGCGCTTGGGGCCAACGTCCTGACTTTC,CASSPQGALGANVLTF
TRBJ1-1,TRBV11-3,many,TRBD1,TGTGCCAGCAGCTGGTCAGGGACAGTGACTGAAGCTTTCTTT,CASSWSGTVTEAFF
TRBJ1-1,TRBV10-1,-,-,TGCGCCAGCAGTGCGGCCAGGGGCCCTAACACTGAAGCTTTCTTT,CASSAARGPNTEAFF
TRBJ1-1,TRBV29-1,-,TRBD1,TGCAGCGTTGATGGACAGGGTAGTACTGAAGCTTTCTTT,CSVDGQGSTEAFF
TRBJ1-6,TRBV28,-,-,TGTGCCAGCAGCCCAACACTGGGGGGGGATAATTCACCCCTCCACTTT,CASSPTLGGDNSPLHF
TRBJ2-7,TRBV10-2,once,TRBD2,TGCGCCAGCAGTGAGTTAACTAGCGGGAACTACGAGCAGTACTTC,CASSELTSGNYEQYF
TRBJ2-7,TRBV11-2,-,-,TGTGCCAGCAGCTTAGAGAGGAATAGCGGAGTTAGCTCCTACGAGCAGTACTTC,CASSLERNSGVSSYEQYF
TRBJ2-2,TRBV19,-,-,TGTGCCAGTAATCGAGAACTTAACACCGGGGAGCTGTTTTTT,CASNRELNTGELFF
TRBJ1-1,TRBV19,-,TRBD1,TGTGCCAGCCGGACAGGGTGGATGAACACTGAAGCTTTCTTT,CASRTGWMNTEAFF
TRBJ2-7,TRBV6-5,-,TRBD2,TGTGCCAGCAGTCCCCCGGCGGGAGGGCCCTACGAGCAGTACTTC,CASSPPAGGPYEQYF
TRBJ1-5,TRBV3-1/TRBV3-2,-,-,TGTGCCAGCAGCCAGACAGGTAGCAATCAGCCCCAGCATTTT,CASSQTGSNQPQHF
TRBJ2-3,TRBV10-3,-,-,TGTGCCATCAGTAGACTAGAGGGTAGCACAGATACGCAGTATTTT,CAISRLEGSTDTQYF
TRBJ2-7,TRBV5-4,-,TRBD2,TGTGCCAGCAGCCCTGGACTAGACTACGAGCAGTACTTC,CASSPGLDYEQYF
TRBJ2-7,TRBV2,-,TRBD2,TGTGCCAGCAGCCTAGCGGGAGGGCCATCCTACGAGCAGTACTTC,CASSLAGGPSYEQYF
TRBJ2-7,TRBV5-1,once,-,TGCGCCAGCAGCTTGTCCGGGGGACTCTCCTACGAGCAGTACTTC,CASSLSGGLSYEQYF
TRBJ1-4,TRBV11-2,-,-,TGTGCCAGCAGCTTAGCGCGGGGGGGAAATGAAAAACTGTTTTTT,CASSLARGGNEKLFF
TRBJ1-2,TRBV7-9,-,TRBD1,TGTGCCAGCACCCTAGGACAGGGGCGGGGCTACACCTTC,CASTLGQGRGYTF
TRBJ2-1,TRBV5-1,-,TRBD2,TGCGCCAGCGTGGCTGGACTAGCGGGAGGAGAGCAGTTCTTC,CASVAGLAGGEQFF
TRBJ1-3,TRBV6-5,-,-,TGTGCCATTACAGGATGGACCTCTGGAAACACCATATATTTT,CAITGWTSGNTIYF
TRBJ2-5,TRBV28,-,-,TGTGCCAGCAGTTTACGGGAGACCCAGTACTTC,CASSLRETQYF
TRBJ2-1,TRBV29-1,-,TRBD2,TGCAGCGTTGATACTAGCGGGAGGGCTGTTGAGCAGTTCTTC,CSVDTSGRAVEQFF
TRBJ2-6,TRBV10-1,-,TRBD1,TGCGCCAGCAGCGGGGGACAGGGTGTTGCTGGGGCCAACGTCCTGACTTTC,CASSGGQGVAGANVLTF
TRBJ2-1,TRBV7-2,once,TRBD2,TGTGCCAGCAACCCTGGGACTAGGAAAACGAGTGAGCAGTTCTTC,CASNPGTRKTSEQFF
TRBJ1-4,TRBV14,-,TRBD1,TGTGCCAGCAGCCAAGCCACAGGGGTCGGTGAAAAACTGTTTTTT,CASSQATGVGEKLFF
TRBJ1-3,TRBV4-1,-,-,TGCGCCAGCAGCCACCTAGCCCCAGGGGCTGGAGGAAACACCATATATTTT,CASSHLAPGAGGNTIYF
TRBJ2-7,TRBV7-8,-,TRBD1,TGTGCCAGCAGCCGACAGGGGTTAGACGAGCAGTACTTC,CASSRQGLDEQYF
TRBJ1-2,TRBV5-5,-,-,TGTGCCAGCAGCTTGGCTCAGAACTATGGCTACACCTTC,CASSLAQNYGYTF
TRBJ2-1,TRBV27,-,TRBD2,TGTGCCAGCAGTTTATGGCTAAGCGGGGGTCCTAGTGAGCAGTTCTTC,CASSLWLSGGPSEQFF
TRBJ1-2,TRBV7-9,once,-,TGTGCCAGCAGGCCTACAGGGATCTATGGCTACACCTTC,CASRPTGIYGYTF
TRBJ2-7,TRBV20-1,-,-,TGCAGTGCTAGAGGGAGGCATGAGCAGTACTTC,CSARGRHEQYF
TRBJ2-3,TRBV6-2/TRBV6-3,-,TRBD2,TGTGCCAGCAGTTTGGGGTCCGGGGGGGGTGCAGATACGCAGTATTTT,CASSLGSGGGADTQYF
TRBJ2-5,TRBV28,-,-,TGTGCCAGCAGTTCGACTATTGGGGTGACCCAGTACTTC,CASSSTIGVTQYF
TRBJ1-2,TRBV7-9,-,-,TGTGCCAGCAGCTTATCCACAGTCTCCTATGGCTACACCTTC,CASSLSTVSYGYTF
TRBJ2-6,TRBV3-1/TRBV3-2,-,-,TGTGCCAGCAGCCAAGGGGGGGTAAGGGCTGGGGCCAACGTCCTGACTTTC,CASSQGGVRAGANVLTF
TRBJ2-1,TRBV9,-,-,TGTGCCAGCAGCGTAGCCACTAGTTTTACCGCTGAGCAGTTCTTC,CASSVATSFTAEQFF
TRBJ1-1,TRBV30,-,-,TGTGCCTGTACCGGGAATCGGGACACTGAAGCTTTCTTT,CACTGNRDTEAFF
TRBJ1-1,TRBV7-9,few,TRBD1,TGTGCCAGCAGCTCCCCAGGGGGCTTTACTGAAGCTTTCTTT,CASSSPGGFTEAFF
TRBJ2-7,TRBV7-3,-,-,TGTGCCAGCAGCTTATTAGGGGGTGGCGAGCAGTACTTC,CASSLLGGGEQYF